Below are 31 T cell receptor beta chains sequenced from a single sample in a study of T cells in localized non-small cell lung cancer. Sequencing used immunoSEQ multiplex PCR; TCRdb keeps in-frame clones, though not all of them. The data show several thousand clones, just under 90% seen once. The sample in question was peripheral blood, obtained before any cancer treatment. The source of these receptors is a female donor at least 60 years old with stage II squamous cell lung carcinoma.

The chain's CDR3 is CASSISPGTNTEAFF. The CDR3 region has the DNA TGTGCCAGTAGTATCTCCCCCGGCACGAACACTGAAGCTTTCTTT. The V call is TRBV19, the J call TRBJ1-1; no reliable D call. Germline CDR1 and CDR2: LNHDA and SQIVND (reference sequence). The V and J ends lost 3 bases and 1 base respectively, with 12 bases between them. CDR3 length equals 15 residues.

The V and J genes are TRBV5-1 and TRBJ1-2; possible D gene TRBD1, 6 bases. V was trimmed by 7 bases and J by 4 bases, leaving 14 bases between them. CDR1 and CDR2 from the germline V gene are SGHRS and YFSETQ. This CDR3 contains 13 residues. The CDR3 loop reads CASGGPGSYGYTF. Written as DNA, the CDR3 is TGCGCCAGCGGGGGGCCAGGTAGCTATGGCTACACCTTC.

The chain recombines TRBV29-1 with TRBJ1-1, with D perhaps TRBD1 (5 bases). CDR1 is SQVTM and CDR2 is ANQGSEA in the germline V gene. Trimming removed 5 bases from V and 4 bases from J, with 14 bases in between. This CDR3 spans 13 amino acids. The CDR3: CSVRDQAGTEAFF. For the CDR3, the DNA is TGCAGCGTTAGGGACCAGGCGGGCACTGAAGCTTTCTTT.

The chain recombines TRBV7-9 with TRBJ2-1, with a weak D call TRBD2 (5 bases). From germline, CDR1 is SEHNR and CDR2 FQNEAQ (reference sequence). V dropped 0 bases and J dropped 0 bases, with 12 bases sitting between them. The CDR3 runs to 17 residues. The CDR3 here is CASSLASVGSSYNEQFF. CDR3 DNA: TGTGCCAGCAGCTTAGCGAGTGTGGGGAGCTCCTACAATGAGCAGTTCTTC.

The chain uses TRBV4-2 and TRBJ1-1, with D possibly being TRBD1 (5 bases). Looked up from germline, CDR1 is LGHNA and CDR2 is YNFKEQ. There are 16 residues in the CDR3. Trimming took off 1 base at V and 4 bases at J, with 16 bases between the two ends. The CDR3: CASSQGGNTYSTEAFF. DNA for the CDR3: TGTGCCAGCAGCCAAGGGGGGAACACCTATAGCACTGAAGCTTTCTTT.

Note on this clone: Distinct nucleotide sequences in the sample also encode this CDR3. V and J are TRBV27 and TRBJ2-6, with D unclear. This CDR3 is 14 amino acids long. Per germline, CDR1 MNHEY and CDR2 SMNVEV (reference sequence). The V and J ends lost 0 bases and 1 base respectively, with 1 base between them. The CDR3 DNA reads TGTGCCAGCAGTTTATCTTCTGGGGCCAACGTCCTGACTTTC. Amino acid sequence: CASSLSSGANVLTF.

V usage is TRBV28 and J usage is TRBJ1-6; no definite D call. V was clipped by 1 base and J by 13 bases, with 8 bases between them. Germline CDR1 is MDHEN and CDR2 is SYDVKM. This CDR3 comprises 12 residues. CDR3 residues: CASSLSPRPLHF. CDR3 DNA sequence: TGTGCCAGCAGTTTATCCCCCCGTCCCCTCCACTTT.

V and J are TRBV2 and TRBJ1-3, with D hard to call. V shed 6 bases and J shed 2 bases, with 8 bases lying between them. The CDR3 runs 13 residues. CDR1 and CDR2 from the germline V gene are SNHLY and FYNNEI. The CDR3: CASRVGTGNTIYF. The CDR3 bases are TGTGCCAGCAGGGTAGGGACTGGAAACACCATATATTTT.

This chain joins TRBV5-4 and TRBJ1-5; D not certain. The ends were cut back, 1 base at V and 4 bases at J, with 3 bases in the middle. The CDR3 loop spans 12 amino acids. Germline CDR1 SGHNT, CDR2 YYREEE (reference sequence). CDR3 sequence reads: CASSLNNQPQHF. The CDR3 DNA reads TGTGCCAGCAGCTTGAATAATCAGCCCCAGCATTTT.

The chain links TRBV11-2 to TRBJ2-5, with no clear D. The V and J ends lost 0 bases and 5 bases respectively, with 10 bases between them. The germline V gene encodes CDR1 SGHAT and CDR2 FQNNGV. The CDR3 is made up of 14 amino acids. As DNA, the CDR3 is TGTGCCAGCAGCTTAGAGGAGCCGCGGGAGACCCAGTACTTC. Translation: CASSLEEPRETQYF.

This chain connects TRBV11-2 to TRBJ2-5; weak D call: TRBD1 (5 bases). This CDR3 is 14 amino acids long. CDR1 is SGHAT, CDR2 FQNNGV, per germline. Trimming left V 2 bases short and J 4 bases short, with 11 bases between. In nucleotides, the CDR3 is TGTGCCAGCAGCTTATCAGGGTACGGAGAGACCCAGTACTTC. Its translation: CASSLSGYGETQYF. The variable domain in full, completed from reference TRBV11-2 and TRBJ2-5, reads EAGVAQSPRYKIIEKRQSVAFWCNPISGHATLYWYQQILGQGPKLLIQFQNNGVVDDSQLPKDRFSAERLKGVDSTLKIQPAKLEDSAVYLCASSLSGYGETQYFGPGTRLLVL.

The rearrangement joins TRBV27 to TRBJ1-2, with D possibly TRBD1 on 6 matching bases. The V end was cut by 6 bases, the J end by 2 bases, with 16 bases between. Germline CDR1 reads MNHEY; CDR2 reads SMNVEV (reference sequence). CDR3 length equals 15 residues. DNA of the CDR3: TGTGCCAGCAGACCTATACAGGGAGCGAACTATGGCTACACCTTC. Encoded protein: CASRPIQGANYGYTF.

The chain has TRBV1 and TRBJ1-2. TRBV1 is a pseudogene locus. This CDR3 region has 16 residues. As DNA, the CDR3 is TGCACCAGCAGGATGGCGAGTTGTGCGAAAGACCTATGGCTACACTTC. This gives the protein CTSRMASCAKDLWLHF.

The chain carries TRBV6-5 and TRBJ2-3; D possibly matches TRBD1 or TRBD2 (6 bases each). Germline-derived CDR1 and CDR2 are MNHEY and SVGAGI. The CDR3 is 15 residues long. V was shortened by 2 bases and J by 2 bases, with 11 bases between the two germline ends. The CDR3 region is CASSYTGTLTDTQYF. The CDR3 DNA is TGTGCCAGCAGTTACACAGGGACTCTCACAGATACGCAGTATTTT.

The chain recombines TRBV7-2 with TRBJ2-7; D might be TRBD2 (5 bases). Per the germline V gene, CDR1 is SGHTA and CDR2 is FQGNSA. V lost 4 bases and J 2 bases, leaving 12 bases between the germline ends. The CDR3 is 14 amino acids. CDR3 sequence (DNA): TGTGCCAGCAGCTCCCCCCGGGATGCCTACGAGCAGTACGTC. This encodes CASSSPRDAYEQYV.

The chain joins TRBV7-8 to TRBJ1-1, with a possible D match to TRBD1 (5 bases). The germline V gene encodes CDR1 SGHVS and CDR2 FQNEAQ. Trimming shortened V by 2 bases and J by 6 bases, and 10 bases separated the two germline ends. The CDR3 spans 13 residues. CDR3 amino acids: CASSLRRDSEAFF. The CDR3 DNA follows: TGTGCCAGCAGCTTACGCAGGGACTCTGAAGCTTTCTTT.

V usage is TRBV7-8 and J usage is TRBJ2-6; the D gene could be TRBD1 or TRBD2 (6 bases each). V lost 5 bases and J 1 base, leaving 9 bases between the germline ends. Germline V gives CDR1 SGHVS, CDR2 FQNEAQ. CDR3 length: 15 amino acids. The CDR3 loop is CASSRGGSGANVLTF. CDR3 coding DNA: TGTGCCAGCAGCCGAGGGGGGTCTGGGGCCAACGTCCTGACTTTC.

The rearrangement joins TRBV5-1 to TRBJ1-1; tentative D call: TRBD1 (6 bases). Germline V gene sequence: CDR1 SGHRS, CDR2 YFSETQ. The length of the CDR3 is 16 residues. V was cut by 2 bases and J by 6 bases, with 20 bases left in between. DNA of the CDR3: TGCGCCAGCAGCTTCGGGGGCGAATGGGTTTACCCTGAAGCTTTCTTT. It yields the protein CASSFGGEWVYPEAFF.

The CDR3 sequence: CASDGNGNTIYF. CDR3 DNA: TGTGCCAGCGATGGCAATGGAAACACCATATATTTT. This chain links TRBV5-5 with TRBJ1-3, with unresolved D. The CDR3 sequence is 12 residues long. Trimming left V 7 bases short and J 3 bases short, with 8 bases between. Germline CDR1 SGHKS, CDR2 YYEKEE (reference sequence).

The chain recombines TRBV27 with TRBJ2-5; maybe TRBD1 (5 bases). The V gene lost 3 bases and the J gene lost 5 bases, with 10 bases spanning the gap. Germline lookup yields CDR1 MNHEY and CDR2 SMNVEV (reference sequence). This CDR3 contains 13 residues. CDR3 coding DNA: TGTGCCAGCAGTTTGCAGGGTAGGGAGACCCAGTACTTC. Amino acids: CASSLQGRETQYF.

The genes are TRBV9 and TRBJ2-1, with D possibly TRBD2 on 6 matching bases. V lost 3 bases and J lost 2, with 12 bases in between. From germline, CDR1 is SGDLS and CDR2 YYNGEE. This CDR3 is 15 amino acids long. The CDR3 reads CASSDIAVPYNEQFF. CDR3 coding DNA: TGTGCCAGCAGCGATATAGCGGTACCCTACAATGAGCAGTTCTTC.

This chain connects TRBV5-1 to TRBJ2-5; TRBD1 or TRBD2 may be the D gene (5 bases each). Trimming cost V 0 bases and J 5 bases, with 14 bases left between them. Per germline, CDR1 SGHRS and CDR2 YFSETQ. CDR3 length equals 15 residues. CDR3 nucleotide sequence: TGCGCCAGCAGCTTGGTGGGGGTAATCGCGGAGACCCAGTACTTC. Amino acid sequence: CASSLVGVIAETQYF.

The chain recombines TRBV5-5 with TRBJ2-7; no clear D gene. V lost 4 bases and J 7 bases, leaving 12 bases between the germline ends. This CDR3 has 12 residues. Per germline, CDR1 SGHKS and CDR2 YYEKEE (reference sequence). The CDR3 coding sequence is TGTGCCAGCAGCGGAGAGCTTCGGGAGCAGTACGTC. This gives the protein CASSGELREQYV.

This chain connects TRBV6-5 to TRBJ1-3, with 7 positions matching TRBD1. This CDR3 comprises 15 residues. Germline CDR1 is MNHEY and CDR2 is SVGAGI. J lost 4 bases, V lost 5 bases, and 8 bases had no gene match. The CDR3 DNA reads TGTGCCAGCAGTCGGGACTGGACAGGAGGAAACACCATATATTTT. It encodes CASSRDWTGGNTIYF.

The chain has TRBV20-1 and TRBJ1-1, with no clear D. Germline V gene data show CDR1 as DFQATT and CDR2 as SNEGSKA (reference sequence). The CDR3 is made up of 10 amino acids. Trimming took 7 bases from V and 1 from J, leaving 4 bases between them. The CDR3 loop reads CSVGNTEAFF. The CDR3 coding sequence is TGCAGTGTTGGGAACACTGAAGCTTTCTTT.

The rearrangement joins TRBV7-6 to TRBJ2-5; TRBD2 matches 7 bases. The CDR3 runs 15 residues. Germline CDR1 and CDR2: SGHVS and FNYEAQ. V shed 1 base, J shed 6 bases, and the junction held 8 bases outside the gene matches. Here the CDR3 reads CASSLEGAGRKTQYF. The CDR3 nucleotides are TGTGCCAGCAGCTTAGAAGGAGCGGGGAGGAAGACCCAGTACTTC.

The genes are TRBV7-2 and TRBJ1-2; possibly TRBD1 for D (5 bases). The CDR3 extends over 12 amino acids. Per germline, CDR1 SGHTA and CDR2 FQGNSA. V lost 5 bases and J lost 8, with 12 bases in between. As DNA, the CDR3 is TGTGCCAGCAGCGGCAGGGAAAGGGGCTACACCTTC. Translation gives CASSGRERGYTF.

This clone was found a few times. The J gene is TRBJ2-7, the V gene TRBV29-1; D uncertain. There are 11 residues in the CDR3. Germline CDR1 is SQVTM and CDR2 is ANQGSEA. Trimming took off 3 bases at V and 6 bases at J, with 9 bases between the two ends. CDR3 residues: CSVDAGSEQYF. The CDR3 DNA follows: TGCAGCGTTGACGCCGGTAGCGAGCAGTACTTC.

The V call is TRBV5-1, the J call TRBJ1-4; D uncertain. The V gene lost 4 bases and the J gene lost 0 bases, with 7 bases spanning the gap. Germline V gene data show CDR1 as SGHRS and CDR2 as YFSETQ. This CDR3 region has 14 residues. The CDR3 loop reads CASSPAATNEKLFF. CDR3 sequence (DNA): TGCGCCAGCAGCCCGGCTGCAACTAATGAAAAACTGTTTTTT.

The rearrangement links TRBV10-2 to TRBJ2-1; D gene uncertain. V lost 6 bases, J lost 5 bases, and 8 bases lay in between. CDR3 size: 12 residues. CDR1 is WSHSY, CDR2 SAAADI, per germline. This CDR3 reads CASSAYNNEQFF. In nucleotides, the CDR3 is TGCGCCAGCAGCGCTTATAACAATGAGCAGTTCTTC.

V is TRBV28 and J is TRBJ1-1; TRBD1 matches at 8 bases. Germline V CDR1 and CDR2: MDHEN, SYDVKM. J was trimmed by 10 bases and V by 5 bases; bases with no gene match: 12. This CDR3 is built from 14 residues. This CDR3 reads CASSPTGGRSRAFF. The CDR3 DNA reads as TGTGCCAGCAGTCCTACAGGGGGGAGAAGTAGAGCTTTCTTT.